The 12 T cell receptor beta chains below all came from one sample that was sequenced in a study of blood T cell repertoires in COVID-19. Method: immunoSEQ multiplex PCR; TCRdb's copy keeps in-frame clones and lacks some. The sample holds 200,000 to 250,000 clones, roughly 90% seen once. The sequencing input was PBMCs or T cells enriched from blood (not recorded which). Receptors were obtained from a woman aged 25 to 39 with acute COVID-19.

The chain has TRBV7-2 and TRBJ2-3, with D perhaps matching TRBD2 (5 bases). This CDR3 spans 12 amino acids. In germline, CDR1 is SGHTA, CDR2 FQGNSA. Between the trimmed V and J ends, which lost 6 bases and 8 bases, there was a span of 12 bases. CDR3 DNA: TGTGCCAGCAGTCGAACCGAGGGTACGCAGTATTTT. Translating gives CASSRTEGTQYF. The full variable domain, in which reference TRBV7-2 and TRBJ2-3 provide the parts outside the CDR3, is GAGVSQSPSNKVTEKGKDVELRCDPISGHTALYWYRQSLGQGLEFLIYFQGNSAPDKSGLPSDRFSAERTGGSVSTLTIQRTQQEDSAVYLCASSRTEGTQYFGPGTRLTVL.

This chain connects TRBV28 to TRBJ1-2; D gene uncertain. The length of the CDR3 is 15 residues. The V gene lost 4 bases and the J gene lost 12 bases, with 24 bases spanning the gap. From germline, CDR1 is MDHEN and CDR2 SYDVKM. The CDR3 nucleotides read TGTGCCAGCAGTTCTGCAACTCTCCAACTTCGCTACCACACCTTC. Encoded protein: CASSSATLQLRYHTF.

The gene calls are TRBV9 and TRBJ1-2, with 9 positions matching TRBD1. Germline V gene sequence: CDR1 SGDLS, CDR2 YYNGEE. The CDR3 has 15 amino acids. The ends lost 6 bases at V and 2 bases at J; junction bases unmatched: 8. The CDR3 protein is CASTPTGGGNYGYTF. The CDR3 nucleotides are TGTGCCAGCACACCCACAGGGGGCGGGAACTATGGCTACACCTTC.

The V gene is TRBV30, the J gene TRBJ2-7; TRBD2 might be the D (5 bases). CDR3 length equals 14 residues. The germline V gene encodes CDR1 GTSNPN and CDR2 SVGIG (reference sequence). V lost 5 bases and J 4 bases, leaving 18 bases between the germline ends. The CDR3 loop is CAWEGLGSGYEQYF. The CDR3 DNA sequence: TGTGCCTGGGAAGGCCTAGGGAGTGGATACGAGCAGTACTTC. Using reference TRBV30 and TRBJ2-7 for the parts outside the CDR3, the full variable domain is SQTIHQWPATLVQPVGSPLSLECTVEGTSNPNLYWYRQAAGRGLQLLFYSVGIGQISSEVPQNLSASRPQDRQFILSSKKLLLSDSGFYLCAWEGLGSGYEQYFGPGTRLTVT.

CDR3 in DNA: TGTGCTAGTGGTTGGCACCGGGGTTTACAGTTCCGAGACCAGCCCCAGCATTTT. The encoded protein is CASGWHRGLQFRDQPQHF. The V gene is TRBV12-5, the J gene TRBJ1-5; no definite D call. The CDR3 is 18 residues long. Germline loops: CDR1 LGHNT, CDR2 FRNRAP. Trimming pared 4 bases from V and 7 bases from J, leaving 26 bases between.

This clone has only one observation. The chain has TRBV20-1 and TRBJ2-1, with 8 nucleotides matching TRBD2. The trim removed 3 bases at V and 5 bases at J, leaving 9 bases unmatched. The CDR3 is made up of 15 amino acids. The germline V gene has CDR1 DFQATT and CDR2 SNEGSKA (reference sequence). In nucleotides, the CDR3 is TGCAGTGCTAGTGGCGGGGGGCCCCTTAACAATGAGCAGTTCTTC. Translated, it gives CSASGGGPLNNEQFF.

The chain employs TRBV5-1 and TRBJ2-7; D may be TRBD1 (6 bases). Germline lookup yields CDR1 SGHRS and CDR2 YFSETQ. The CDR3 is 14 residues long. V was pared by 1 base and J by 3 bases, with 11 bases between. The CDR3 coding sequence is TGCGCCAGCAGCTTGTTCGGCAGGGGCTACGAGCAGTACTTC. Protein sequence: CASSLFGRGYEQYF.

The chain has TRBV16 and TRBJ2-5; D might be TRBD2 (6 bases). Looked up from germline, CDR1 is KGHSY and CDR2 is FQNENV. CDR3 size: 13 residues. Trimming removed 2 bases at V and 6 bases at J, with 10 bases between. Here the CDR3 DNA reads TGTGCCAGCAGCCAACCGGAGGGGCAGACCCAGTACTTC. Translating gives CASSQPEGQTQYF.

The chain uses TRBV29-1 and TRBJ1-3; D remains unclear. The CDR3 is 13 residues long. In germline, CDR1 is SQVTM, CDR2 ANQGSEA. The ends were cut back, 7 bases at V and 4 bases at J, with 14 bases in the middle. CDR3 sequence reads: CSAAHISGNTIYF. The CDR3 DNA reads as TGCAGCGCCGCACACATCTCCGGAAACACCATATATTTT.

This clone was seen just once. The rearrangement joins TRBV7-9 to TRBJ2-5; D unresolved. Germline values: CDR1 SEHNR, CDR2 FQNEAQ (reference sequence). The V and J ends lost 5 bases and 3 bases respectively, with 4 bases between them. The CDR3 has 11 amino acids. The CDR3 coding sequence is TGTGCCAGCAGCGTAAAAGAGACCCAGTACTTC. It encodes CASSVKETQYF.

A few counts support this clone. The chain recombines TRBV18 with TRBJ1-6; TRBD1 might be the D (6 bases). Germline V gives CDR1 KGHSH, CDR2 LQKENI. Trimming cost V 3 bases and J 5 bases, with 14 bases left between them. This CDR3 contains 16 residues. The CDR3 loop reads CASSPMTGHNNSPLHF. CDR3 coding DNA: TGTGCCAGCTCACCGATGACGGGACATAATAATTCACCCCTCCACTTT. Full variable domain (rest looked up from reference TRBV18 and TRBJ1-6): NAGVMQNPRHLVRRRGQEARLRCSPMKGHSHVYWYRQLPEEGLKFMVYLQKENIIDESGMPKERFSAEFPKEGPSILRIQQVVRGDSAAYFCASSPMTGHNNSPLHFGNGTRLTVT.

In DNA form, the CDR3 reads TGCGCCAGCAGCGCCGGGACAGGGGGCGCGGATACGCAGTATTTT. Its translation is CASSAGTGGADTQYF. The J gene is TRBJ2-3, the V gene TRBV5-1; TRBD1 matches at 12 bases. The CDR3 has 15 amino acids. Germline CDR1 is SGHRS and CDR2 is YFSETQ. The V segment lost 4 bases and the J segment 6 bases; nucleotides outside the gene matches: 6.